Shown below are 5 T cell receptor beta chains from a single sample sequenced in a study of type 1 regulatory T cells. No antigen is known for these receptors. TCRdb redid the calling of the reads with MiXCR, one entry per CDR3 protein. The table includes about 68,000 distinct CDR3 sequences, around 63% detected once. The sample taken for sequencing was cultured T cells, either the whole culture or a sorted T cell fraction (not recorded which). Noted subset: Tr1-enriched cell product generated in vitro against host alloantigens. The receptor set was obtained from a human donor in good health.

This clonotype was picked up a small number of times. CDR3 in DNA: TGTGCCAGCCCGGGGGACAGGGGGTGGGATAATTCACCCCTCCACTTT. Its protein product is CASPGDRGWDNSPLHF. The chain uses TRBV21-1 and TRBJ1-6; the DNA was not used to check the table's D call, TRBD1. TRBV21-1 is a documented pseudogene. This CDR3 contains 16 residues.

The V call is TRBV11-2, the J call TRBJ1-4, with 8 bases lining up with TRBD1. The CDR3 sequence is 16 residues long. The germline V gene has CDR1 SGHAT and CDR2 FQNNGV. Germline trimming cut 3 bases from V and 15 bases from J; bases unmatched to any gene: 18. The CDR3 region is CASSFFPRQGTMMMFF. CDR3 bases: TGTGCCAGCAGCTTTTTCCCCAGACAGGGGACCATGATGATGTTTTTT.

This clonotype is medium-sized by share. This sequence joins TRBV7-3 and TRBJ2-1; 11 positions match TRBD2. This CDR3 comprises 16 residues. The V gene end was trimmed by 5 bases and the J gene end by 8 bases; junction bases not matched to a gene: 11. Per germline, CDR1 SGHTA and CDR2 FQGTGA. The CDR3 nucleotides are TGTGCCAGCAGCCTGTCACCGACTAGCGGGACATATGAGCAGTTCTTC. Amino acids: CASSLSPTSGTYEQFF. Complete variable domain (other parts from reference TRBV7-3 and TRBJ2-1): GAGVSQTPSNKVTEKGKYVELRCDPISGHTALYWYRQSLGQGPEFLIYFQGTGAADDSGLPNDRFFAVRPEGSVSTLKIQRTERGDSAVYLCASSLSPTSGTYEQFFGPGTRLTVL.

The gene calls are TRBV20-1 and TRBJ2-1; 13 positions match TRBD2. The germline gives CDR1 DFQATT, CDR2 SNEGSKA (reference sequence). The V segment lost 5 bases and the J segment 8 bases; nucleotides outside the gene matches: 9. The CDR3 has 15 amino acids. The CDR3 nucleotides are TGCAGTGCTTCGTCACTAGCGGGAGGGTTCGATGAGCAGTTCTTC. This gives the protein CSASSLAGGFDEQFF.

This clonotype was recorded a few times. This chain connects TRBV24-1 to TRBJ2-3; 7 nucleotides agree with TRBD2. The V and J ends lost 6 bases and 1 base, in that order; junction bases with no gene match: 3. Germline V gene data show CDR1 as KGHDR and CDR2 as SFDVKD. There are 14 residues in the CDR3. CDR3: CATSLADRTDTQYF. The CDR3 DNA sequence: TGTGCCACCAGTCTAGCGGACCGCACAGATACGCAGTATTTT.